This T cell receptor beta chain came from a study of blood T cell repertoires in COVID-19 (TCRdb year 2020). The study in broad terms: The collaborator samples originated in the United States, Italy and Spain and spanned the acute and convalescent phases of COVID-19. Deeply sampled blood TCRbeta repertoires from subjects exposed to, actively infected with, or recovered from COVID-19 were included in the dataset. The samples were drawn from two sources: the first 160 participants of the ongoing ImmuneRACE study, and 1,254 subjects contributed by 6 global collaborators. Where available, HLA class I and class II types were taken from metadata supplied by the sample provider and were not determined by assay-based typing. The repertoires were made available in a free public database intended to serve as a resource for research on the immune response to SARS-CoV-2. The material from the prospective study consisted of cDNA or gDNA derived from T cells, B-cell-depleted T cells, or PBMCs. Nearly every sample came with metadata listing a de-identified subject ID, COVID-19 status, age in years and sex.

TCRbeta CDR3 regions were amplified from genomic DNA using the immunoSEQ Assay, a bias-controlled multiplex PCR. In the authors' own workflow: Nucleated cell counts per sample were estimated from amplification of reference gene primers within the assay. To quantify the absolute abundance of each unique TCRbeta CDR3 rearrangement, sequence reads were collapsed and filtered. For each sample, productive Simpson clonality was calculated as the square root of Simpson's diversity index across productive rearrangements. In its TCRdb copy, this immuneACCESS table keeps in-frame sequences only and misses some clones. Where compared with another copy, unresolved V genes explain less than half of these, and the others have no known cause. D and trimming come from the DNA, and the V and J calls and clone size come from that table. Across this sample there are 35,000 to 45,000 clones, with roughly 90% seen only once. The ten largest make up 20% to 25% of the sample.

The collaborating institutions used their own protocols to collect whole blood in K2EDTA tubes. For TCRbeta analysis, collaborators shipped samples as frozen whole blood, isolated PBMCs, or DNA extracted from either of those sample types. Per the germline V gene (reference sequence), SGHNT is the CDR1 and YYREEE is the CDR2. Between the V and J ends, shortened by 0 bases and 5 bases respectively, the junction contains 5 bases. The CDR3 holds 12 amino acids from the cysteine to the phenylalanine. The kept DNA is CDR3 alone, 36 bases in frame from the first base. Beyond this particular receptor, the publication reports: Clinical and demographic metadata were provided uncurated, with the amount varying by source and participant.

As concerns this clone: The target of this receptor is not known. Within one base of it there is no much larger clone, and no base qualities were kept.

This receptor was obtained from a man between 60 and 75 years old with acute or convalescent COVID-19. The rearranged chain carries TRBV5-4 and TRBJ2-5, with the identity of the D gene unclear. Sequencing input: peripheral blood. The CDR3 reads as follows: CASSLASETQYF. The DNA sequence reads TGTGCCAGCAGCTTGGCTTCTGAGACCCAGTACTTC.